Here is one T cell receptor beta chain with its context. Its antigen remains unknown. This table comes from immunoSEQ multiplex PCR, and its TCRdb copy is limited to in-frame clones, with some not included. This table has about 70,000 clones, almost 85% appearing once. The sample originates from a study of OX40 agonist ivuxolimab in advanced cancers. CDR1 is MNHEY, CDR2 SVGAGI, per germline. CDR3 length: 14 residues. V trimming: 6 bases; J trimming: 4 bases; junction bases outside the gene matches: 6. Study observations and caveats: Certain nonresponders likewise exhibited a low normalized T-cell clonal expansion.

V and J are TRBV6-5 and TRBJ2-7, with 10 positions matching TRBD2. The sequence derives from an adult with an advanced solid tumor such as melanoma, head and neck, liver or kidney cancer. Material: CD4+ or CD8+ T cells sorted from blood, obtained in a trial of the OX40 agonist ivuxolimab. DNA for the CDR3: TGTGCCAGCAGACTAACTAGCGGGATTTACGAGCAGTACTTC. It codes for CASRLTSGIYEQYF.